This TCR beta chain is drawn from a study of identical twins' blood T cells. TCRdb analysed the 5' RACE reads with MiXCR anew, one entry per CDR3 protein. The data show a few hundred thousand distinct CDR3 sequences, over 25% seen once. The CDR3 is 14 amino acids. The germline gives CDR1 MNHEY, CDR2 SVGAGI. With 5 bases clipped from V and 4 bases from J, the junction kept 6 bases outside the gene matches. This clonotype occurred a few times. The final CDR3 position lacks the conserved phenylalanine or tryptophan, pointing to a likely read error. The sequenced sample consisted of PBMCs. The source is a woman between 18 and 50 years old in good health. The chain carries TRBV6-5 and TRBJ1-1; 8 bases line up with TRBD1. The chain's CDR3 is CASSKTGERTEAFL. CDR3 in DNA: TGTGCCAGCAGTAAGACAGGGGAGCGCACTGAAGCTTTCCTT.